This entry describes one T cell receptor (beta chain). These data belong to a study of shared clonotypes between healthy human individuals. The V gene's germline CDR1 is ENHRY and CDR2 SYGVKD. The CDR3 extends over 17 amino acids. With V trimmed by 9 bases and J by 2 bases, 13 bases remained unmatched. Assay: immunoSEQ multiplex PCR; the TCRdb copy retains only in-frame clones and omits some. The table lists about 1.5 million clones, 95% to 99% of them singletons, with 0.4% to 0.55% in the top ten. This clonotype originated in a man younger than 45 in good health. The sequenced sample was naive CD4+ T cells sorted from blood. Described subset: CD45RA+ positively selected. The chain couples TRBV10-3 to TRBJ2-2, with TRBD2 matching 9 bases. CDR3 nucleotide sequence: TGTGCCATACCCGCCCGGCCTAGCGGGATAAACACCGGGGAGCTGTTTTTT. This codes for CAIPARPSGINTGELFF.